The 13 T cell receptor beta chains presented below share a single source sample, sequenced in a study of blood T cells in healthy people across ages. A J-beta primer mix and a sample-barcoded 5' primer were used in a second PCR of about 7 to 12 cycles. From the 5' RACE reads, TCRdb called clonotypes with MiXCR, one entry per CDR3 protein. The sample includes around 520,000 distinct CDR3 sequences, about 27% of them seen just once. These data also featured in a second study, about T cells of mothers and their children.

Sequencing used blood. The receptors were sampled from a boy aged 2 to 10 in good health.

The chain recombines TRBV7-2 with TRBJ2-5; tentatively, D is TRBD2 (6 bases). With the DNA end fitting TRBJ2-1 better, the J assignment may be wrong. This CDR3 comprises 14 residues. CDR1 is SGHTA, CDR2 FQGNSA, per germline. In nucleotides, the CDR3 is TGTGCCAGCAGCCCTGCGGGGCCCCACCATGAGCAGTTCTTC. It codes for CASSPAGPHHEQFF.

The V gene is TRBV12-3 or TRBV12-4, the J gene TRBJ1-4; possibly TRBD1 for D (5 bases). V gave up 2 bases and J gave up 7 bases, with 17 bases separating them. The CDR3 extends over 16 amino acids. CDR3: CASSLPRQIKGEKLFF. CDR3 DNA: TGTGCCAGCAGTTTACCCCGACAGATCAAGGGTGAAAAACTGTTTTTT.

The rearrangement joins TRBV29-1 to TRBJ2-5; the D is unclear. The CDR3 is made up of 11 amino acids. CDR1 is SQVTM, CDR2 ANQGSEA, per germline. Trimming left V 7 bases short and J 5 bases short, with 11 bases between. CDR3 sequence: CSGMLGETQYF. For the CDR3, the DNA is TGCAGCGGAATGCTGGGGGAGACCCAGTACTTC. Complete variable domain (other parts from reference TRBV29-1 and TRBJ2-5): SAVISQKPSRDICQRGTSLTIQCQVDSQVTMMFWYRQQPGQSLTLIATANQGSEATYESGFVIDKFPISRPNLTFSTLTVSNMSPEDSSIYLCSGMLGETQYFGPGTRLLVL.

This clonotype turned up a few times. One end of the junction does not line up with germline, which may come from a read error. The chain links TRBV6-6 to TRBJ2-4; D possibly corresponds to TRBD2 (5 bases). Germline loops: CDR1 MNHNY, CDR2 SVGAGI (reference sequence). There are 17 residues in the CDR3. CDR3 protein: CASRRNVAQRAKNIQCF. The CDR3 DNA reads as TGTGCCAGCAGGCGGAACGTGGCTCAGAGGGCCAAAAACATTCAGTGCTTC.

V gene TRBV5-1 combines with J gene TRBJ2-7; possibly TRBD2 for D (5 bases). The V gene lost 5 bases and the J gene lost 4 bases, with 13 bases spanning the gap. This CDR3 is built from 13 residues. Germline V gene data show CDR1 as SGHRS and CDR2 as YFSETQ. The CDR3 is CASSGESGYEQYF. The CDR3 bases are TGCGCCAGCAGTGGGGAGAGTGGATACGAGCAGTACTTC.

This clonotype was counted between two and nine times. The rearrangement links TRBV7-2 to TRBJ2-2, with TRBD1 matching over 7 bases. Germline trimming cut 4 bases from V and 5 bases from J; bases unmatched to any gene: 4. CDR1 and CDR2 from the germline V gene are SGHTA and FQGNSA. This CDR3 region has 14 residues. CDR3 amino acids: CASSSQTGTGELFF. CDR3 coding DNA: TGTGCCAGCAGCTCTCAGACAGGGACCGGGGAGCTGTTTTTT.

V is TRBV3-1 and J is TRBJ2-7, with TRBD2 matching over 7 bases. CDR3 length equals 15 residues. Germline V lookup: CDR1 LGHDT, CDR2 YNNKEL (reference sequence). Trimming cost V 5 bases and J 3 bases; bases outside gene matches: 10. The CDR3 nucleotides read TGTGCCAGCAGCGCAGAGATAGCGGGTTACTACGAGCAGTACTTC. Translating gives CASSAEIAGYYEQYF.

The gene calls are TRBV20-1 and TRBJ2-5, with TRBD2 identical over 8 bases. This CDR3 comprises 15 residues. Germline trimming cut 2 bases from V and 7 bases from J; bases unmatched to any gene: 12. Germline V gives CDR1 DFQATT, CDR2 SNEGSKA (reference sequence). This chain's CDR3 is CSARLAGGHLVTQYF. In nucleotides, the CDR3 is TGCAGTGCTAGACTAGCGGGCGGGCACTTGGTGACCCAGTACTTC.

The rearrangement joins TRBV11-2 to TRBJ2-1, with D tentatively TRBD2 (6 bases). Germline V CDR1 and CDR2: SGHAT, FQNNGV. CDR3 size: 17 residues. Trimming shortened V by 4 bases and J by 0 bases, and 16 bases separated the two germline ends. Here the CDR3 reads CASSWRGRRGSYNEQFF. CDR3 in DNA: TGTGCCAGCAGCTGGAGGGGCAGGCGGGGCTCCTACAATGAGCAGTTCTTC.

In DNA form, the CDR3 reads TGCGCCAGCAGCCTAGCGGGAGAAGTCACCGGGGAGCTGTTTTTT. This gives the protein CASSLAGEVTGELFF. V usage is TRBV4-1 and J usage is TRBJ2-2; 9 bases are a match to TRBD2. Germline lookup yields CDR1 MGHRA and CDR2 YSYEKL. V dropped 4 bases and J dropped 4; count of bases not matched to a gene: 4. The CDR3 spans 15 residues.

The gene calls are TRBV4-2 and TRBJ2-5, with TRBD1 identical over 7 bases. CDR1 and CDR2 (germline): LGHNA, YNFKEQ. J lost 7 bases, V lost 1 base, and 9 bases had no gene match. The CDR3 is made up of 15 amino acids. CDR3 nucleotides: TGTGCCAGCAGCCAAGCGAAGGGCGAGGGGGCGACCCAGTACTTC. This codes for CASSQAKGEGATQYF.

The chain joins TRBV2 to TRBJ2-7; TRBD2 aligns across 11 bases. Germline CDR1 reads SNHLY; CDR2 reads FYNNEI. Germline trimming cut 7 bases from V and 0 bases from J; bases unmatched to any gene: 14. CDR3 length equals 18 residues. CDR3 residues: CASNELAGVRASSYEQYF. In nucleotides, the CDR3 is TGTGCCAGCAACGAACTAGCGGGAGTTCGGGCGAGCTCCTACGAGCAGTACTTC.

The rearrangement links TRBV5-8 to TRBJ2-5, with D perhaps TRBD2 (6 bases). Germline V CDR1 and CDR2: SGHTS, YDEGEE. The CDR3 consists of 15 residues. The V end was cut by 4 bases, the J end by 0 bases, with 13 bases between. CDR3: CASSPGLKYQETQYF. Here the CDR3 DNA reads TGTGCCAGCAGCCCGGGACTCAAGTACCAAGAGACCCAGTACTTC.